Many counts were recorded for the clone carrying this T cell receptor (beta chain). The data were obtained in a study of CD4 and CD8 cells across lung adenocarcinoma regions. Germline-derived CDR1 and CDR2 are MNHEY and SMNVEV (reference sequence). The CDR3 runs 16 residues. Trimming removed 6 bases from V and 4 bases from J, with 19 bases in between. TCRdb re-derived calls from the PCR reads in MiXCR, one entry per CDR3 protein. The repertoire consists of under 25,000 distinct CDR3 sequences, with around half occurring once and the leading ten covering over 25%. Samples came from patients with localized non-small cell lung adenocarcinoma.

The sequenced sample was CD8+ T cells from the center of a lung tumor. This chain links TRBV27 with TRBJ2-1, with D unresolved. This TCR was recovered from a female donor with lung adenocarcinoma. The CD4 and CD8 labels of this study may be unreliable. The CDR3 region is CASRPLDPTKYNEQFF. The CDR3 DNA reads TGTGCCAGCAGGCCTTTGGACCCGACGAAGTACAATGAGCAGTTCTTC.